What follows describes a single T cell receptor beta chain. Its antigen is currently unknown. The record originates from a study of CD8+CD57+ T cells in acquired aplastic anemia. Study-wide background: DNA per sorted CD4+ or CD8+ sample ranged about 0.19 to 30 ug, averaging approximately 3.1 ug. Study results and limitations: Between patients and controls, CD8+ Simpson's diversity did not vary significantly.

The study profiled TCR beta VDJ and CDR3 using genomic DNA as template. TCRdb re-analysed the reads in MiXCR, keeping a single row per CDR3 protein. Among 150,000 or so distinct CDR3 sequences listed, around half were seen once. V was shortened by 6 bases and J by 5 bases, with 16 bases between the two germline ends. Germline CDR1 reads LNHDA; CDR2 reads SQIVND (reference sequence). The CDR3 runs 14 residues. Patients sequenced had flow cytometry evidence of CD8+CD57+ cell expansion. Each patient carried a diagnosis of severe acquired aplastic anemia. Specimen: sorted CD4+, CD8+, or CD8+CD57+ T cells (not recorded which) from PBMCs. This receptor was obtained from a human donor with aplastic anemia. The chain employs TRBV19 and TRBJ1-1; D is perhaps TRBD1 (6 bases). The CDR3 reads CASSLGAGVTEAFF. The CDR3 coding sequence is TGTGCCAGTAGCTTAGGGGCAGGGGTTACTGAAGCTTTCTTT.